This TCR beta chain was observed in a study of blood T cell repertoires in COVID-19. In the original analysis: Amplification of reference gene primers was used by the study to estimate nucleated cell counts. The method was immunoSEQ multiplex PCR; TCRdb's version includes in-frame clones alone and lacks a portion of them. V, J and clone size derive from that table, while D and trimming were established from the DNA sequence. The sample includes 60,000 to 85,000 clones, about 86% of them seen just once. This CDR3 has 18 amino acids. The V and J ends lost 3 bases and 0 bases respectively, with 17 bases between them. Germline CDR1 LGHDT, CDR2 YNNKEL (reference sequence).

The sample consisted of peripheral blood. The chain uses TRBV3-1 (or the pseudogene TRBV3-2) and TRBJ1-4; tentatively, D is TRBD1 (5 bases). The TCR sequence derives from a woman at least 80 years old with active or convalescent COVID-19. The CDR3 loop reads CASSHAGHDYTTNEKLFF. The DNA for the CDR3 is TGTGCCAGCAGCCATGCCGGACATGATTATACAACTAATGAAAAACTGTTTTTT.